This entry concerns a single TCR beta chain. Antigen specificity is unknown. Repertoires were generated with immunoSEQ multiplex PCR, while TCRdb's copy carries only in-frame clones and drops some. This table holds over 10,000 clones, 65% to 80% found once. CDR1 is KGHSH, CDR2 LQKENI, per germline. V gave up 2 bases and J gave up 5 bases, with 15 bases separating them. CDR3 length: 15 amino acids. The data derive from a study of CD4+ T cells in melanoma. Notes on the study in general: In melanoma, neoantigen-specific CD4+ T cells reportedly differed in differentiation state. CD8+ T cell, macrophage and B cell function reportedly correlated with neoantigen-specific CD4+ T cells.

The chain couples TRBV18 to TRBJ2-5; tentative D call: TRBD1 (5 bases). The origin of this receptor is a human donor with melanoma. Sequences were obtained from cells from a culture (not recorded whether cultured in vitro). The CDR3 DNA follows: TGTGCCAGCTCACCATCCGCGGCCAGGGTTGAGACCCAGTACTTC. This translates into CASSPSAARVETQYF.